This record looks at one T cell receptor beta chain sequence and its context. The CDR3 consists of 15 residues. Germline V gene lookup returns CDR1 MNHEY and CDR2 SVGAGI. Trimming took off 6 bases at V and 0 bases at J, with 14 bases between the two ends. Profiled with immunoSEQ multiplex PCR; TCRdb holds only in-frame clones, not every one. Here the sample spans around 67,000 clones, about three quarters being singletons. The sample originates from a study of blood T cell repertoires in COVID-19. In the study overall: Samples representing acute and convalescent COVID-19 were sourced from the United States, Italy and Spain. Sample material is recorded as cDNA or gDNA derived from T cells, B-cell-depleted T cells, or PBMCs.

The chain recombines TRBV6-5 with TRBJ1-1, with D possibly being TRBD1 (5 bases). The origin of this receptor is a human donor in a cohort sampled during active COVID-19. Sequenced input: peripheral blood. The chain's CDR3 is CASSREERLNTEAFF. CDR3 sequence (DNA): TGTGCCAGCAGCAGGGAGGAGCGATTGAACACTGAAGCTTTCTTT.